This TCR beta chain was identified during a study of identical twins. The study, taken as a whole, reports: With abundant cord blood beta clonotypes, insertions were fewer; memory repertoires showed no such pattern. It was cross-sectional statistical analysis, not following the same donors, that the conclusions relied on.

TCRdb ran MiXCR on the 5' RACE reads and lists one entry per CDR3 protein. The sample has hundreds of thousands of distinct CDR3 sequences, 5.5% to 7.5% seen once. The ends were cut back, 2 bases at V and 5 bases at J, with 7 bases in the middle. The CDR3 is made up of 12 amino acids. This clonotype was seen ten or more times. Its antigen is not known. This TCR came from a man aged 18-30 years in good health. The sample comprised naive T cells sorted from blood. The rearrangement joins TRBV12-3 or TRBV12-4 to TRBJ2-7; no clear D. The DNA for the CDR3 is TGTGCCAGCAGTTTAAGGGTCAACGAGCAGTACTTC. It yields the protein CASSLRVNEQYF.